These 19 T cell receptor beta chains originate from one sample sequenced in a study of T cells in Graves' hyperthyroidism and ophthalmopathy. TCR beta CDR3 regions were amplified from RNA. The HTBI primer set drove a first-round RT-PCR of the TCR CDR3. One entry per CDR3 protein results from TCRdb running MiXCR on the multiplex PCR reads. This repertoire shows around 690,000 distinct CDR3 sequences, around 20% found once; its top ten account for 34%. The source material was blood. These receptors were taken from a man aged 25-45 years with Graves' ophthalmopathy.

To note about this clonotype: A much larger clone is a single base away; this may be a read error. The gene calls are TRBV5-1 and TRBJ2-1; perhaps TRBD2 as D (6 bases). Trimming stripped 1 base from V and 5 bases from J, with 19 bases between. The CDR3 is made up of 17 amino acids. Germline V gene data show CDR1 as SGHRS and CDR2 as YFSETQ. CDR3 nucleotide sequence: TGCGCCAGCAGCTTGTCGACACTCAGGAGGGCGGACAATGAGCAGTTCTTC. As protein: CASSLSTLRRADNEQFF.

The V call is TRBV5-1, the J call TRBJ1-6; 11 bases fit TRBD1. The germline CDR1 and CDR2 sequences are SGHRS and YFSETQ. The CDR3 is made up of 17 amino acids. After removal of 1 base from V and 7 bases from J, the junction contained 7 bases not matched to a gene. The DNA of the CDR3 is TGCGCCAGCAGCTTGCCCGGACAGGGGGCGAAGAATTCACCCCTCCACTTT. Encoded protein: CASSLPGQGAKNSPLHF. Looking up the rest from reference TRBV5-1 and TRBJ1-6 gives the full variable domain: KAGVTQTPRYLIKTRGQQVTLSCSPISGHRSVSWYQQTPGQGLQFLFEYFSETQRNKGNFPGRFSGRQFSNSRSEMNVSTLELGDSALYLCASSLPGQGAKNSPLHFGNGTRLTVT.

In the case of this clonotype: This may arise from a read error, as a much more abundant clone is one base away. The rearrangement links TRBV28 to TRBJ1-4; D is unclear. This CDR3 is built from 14 residues. Germline loops: CDR1 MDHEN, CDR2 SYDVKM. CDR3 coding DNA: TGTGCCAGCAGGAGGCAAACCTGGAATGGAAAACTGTTTTTT. Residues: CASRRQTWNGKLFF.

This clonotype was found many times. This CDR3 reads CAWSAGTGVTEAFF. The CDR3 bases are TGTGCCTGGAGTGCCGGGACAGGGGTAACTGAAGCTTTCTTT. The chain recombines TRBV30 with TRBJ1-1; 10 nucleotides match TRBD1. Per germline, CDR1 GTSNPN and CDR2 SVGIG (reference sequence). With 1 base clipped from V and 5 bases from J, the junction kept 4 bases outside the gene matches. The CDR3 is 14 residues long.

This chain joins TRBV6-1 and TRBJ2-1; TRBD2 matches 10 bases. The CDR3 has 15 amino acids. Germline V gene lookup returns CDR1 MNHNS and CDR2 SASEGT. With V trimmed by 5 bases and J by 7 bases, 8 bases remained unmatched. CDR3 loop: CASSFGGLATNEQFF. In DNA, the CDR3 is TGTGCCAGCAGTTTCGGGGGACTAGCGACTAATGAGCAGTTCTTC.

This clonotype was recorded at least ten times. The J gene is TRBJ2-1, the V gene TRBV11-1; 7 bases fit TRBD2. Germline-derived CDR1 and CDR2 are SGHAT and FQDESV (reference sequence). V lost 5 bases and J lost 9; bases outside the gene matches: 7. The CDR3 sequence is 13 residues long. CDR3 sequence: CASSHTGGTEQFF. The CDR3 coding sequence is TGTGCCAGCAGCCACACCGGGGGGACTGAGCAGTTCTTC. The whole variable domain, remainder taken from reference TRBV11-1 and TRBJ2-1, is EAEVAQSPRYKITEKSQAVAFWCDPISGHATLYWYRQILGQGPELLVQFQDESVVDDSQLPKDRFSAERLKGVDSTLKIQPAELGDSAMYLCASSHTGGTEQFFGPGTRLTVL.

In its sample, this clonotype was seen a few times. V gene TRBV5-1 combines with J gene TRBJ2-5; a weak D match, TRBD2 (5 bases). The V and J ends lost 2 bases and 1 base respectively, with 6 bases between them. Germline V gives CDR1 SGHRS, CDR2 YFSETQ. The CDR3 covers 13 residues. CDR3 in amino acids: CASSLAAQETQYF. CDR3 in DNA: TGCGCCAGCAGCTTAGCGGCCCAAGAGACCCAGTACTTC.

This clonotype showed up just a few times. The rearrangement links TRBV7-8 to TRBJ2-5; 7 bases align to TRBD1. The CDR3 extends over 16 amino acids. With V trimmed by 1 base and J by 5 bases, 10 bases remained unmatched. Germline V gene sequence: CDR1 SGHVS, CDR2 FQNEAQ. CDR3 in amino acids: CASSLDPGQFGETQYF. As DNA, the CDR3 is TGTGCCAGCAGCTTAGACCCGGGACAGTTCGGGGAGACCCAGTACTTC.

A few counts support this clonotype. This sequence joins TRBV28 and TRBJ2-1; a weak D match, TRBD2 (6 bases). This CDR3 comprises 16 residues. The V gene lost 4 bases and the J gene lost 4 bases, with 17 bases spanning the gap. Germline-derived CDR1 and CDR2 are MDHEN and SYDVKM. CDR3 nucleotides: TGTGCCAGCAGTTCAGTCATGGGGGGTTCATACAATGAGCAGTTCTTC. As protein: CASSSVMGGSYNEQFF.

At least ten counts were recorded for this clonotype. A junction boundary mismatches the germline segment, possibly from a read error. The chain couples TRBV20-1 to TRBJ1-1; a possible D gene is TRBD1 (5 bases). From germline, CDR1 is DFQATT and CDR2 SNEGSKA (reference sequence). The CDR3 runs to 13 residues. The CDR3 DNA reads as TGCAGTGCTGGAGACAGACTGAACACTGAAGCTTTCTTT. Residues: CSAGDRLNTEAFF.

The sample holds a few counts of this clonotype. The rearrangement joins TRBV5-1 to TRBJ1-1, with 10 positions matching TRBD1. This CDR3 spans 15 amino acids. Germline CDR1 is SGHRS and CDR2 is YFSETQ. J was trimmed by 5 bases and V by 4 bases; bases with no gene match: 8. The chain's CDR3 is CASSNRDRGNTEAFF. Here the CDR3 DNA reads TGCGCCAGCAGCAACCGGGACAGGGGAAATACTGAAGCTTTCTTT.

In this sample, this clonotype turned up a few times. The chain is built from TRBV19 and TRBJ1-5; D remains unclear. This CDR3 has 12 amino acids. CDR1 LNHDA and CDR2 SQIVND come from the germline V gene (reference sequence). Trimming shortened V by 5 bases and J by 1 base, and 3 bases separated the two germline ends. The CDR3 nucleotides are TGTGCCAGTAGTTGGAGCAATCAGCCCCAGCATTTT. Translating it yields CASSWSNQPQHF.

This clonotype came up a few times. The chain joins TRBV28 to TRBJ1-2; no firm D call. The germline V gene encodes CDR1 MDHEN and CDR2 SYDVKM. V gave up 10 bases and J gave up 3 bases, with 15 bases separating them. CDR3 size: 13 residues. CDR3 sequence reads: CATIGRRHYGYTF. DNA of the CDR3: TGTGCCACCATAGGGAGACGCCACTATGGCTACACCTTC.

This clonotype was observed a few times. V gene TRBV27 combines with J gene TRBJ1-5, with 8 nucleotides matching TRBD1. Germline CDR1 and CDR2: MNHEY and SMNVEV (reference sequence). The CDR3 is 15 amino acids. V was pared by 7 bases and J by 3 bases, with 8 bases of the junction left unmatched. The CDR3 DNA follows: TGTGCCAGCAAGCCTGGACAGGGACACAATCAGCCCCAGCATTTT. Its translation is CASKPGQGHNQPQHF.

CDR3 protein: CSAREQGLAGVLEQFF. The DNA for the CDR3 is TGCAGTGCTAGGGAGCAGGGACTAGCGGGAGTCCTTGAGCAGTTCTTC. This chain uses TRBV20-1 with TRBJ2-1, with 14 bases matching TRBD2. The CDR3 sequence is 16 residues long. With V trimmed by 3 bases and J by 9 bases, 10 bases remained unmatched. Germline V gene sequence: CDR1 DFQATT, CDR2 SNEGSKA (reference sequence).

This clonotype has at least ten counts. V usage is TRBV28 and J usage is TRBJ1-1, with D maybe TRBD1 (5 bases). The V and J ends lost 4 bases and 4 bases respectively, with 13 bases between them. Germline CDR1 MDHEN, CDR2 SYDVKM. CDR3 length equals 14 residues. CDR3 sequence: CASSSLDSSTEAFF. DNA for the CDR3: TGTGCCAGCAGTTCCCTTGACAGCTCCACTGAAGCTTTCTTT.

This clonotype has just a few counts. The chain is built from TRBV20-1 and TRBJ2-7, with D hard to call. Trimming removed 3 bases at V and 4 bases at J, with 10 bases between. This CDR3 spans 12 amino acids. From germline, CDR1 is DFQATT and CDR2 SNEGSKA (reference sequence). The CDR3 loop reads CSASLINYEQYF. The CDR3 DNA reads as TGCAGTGCTAGTTTGATCAATTACGAGCAGTACTTC.

This CDR3 reads CASSIQGAEETQYF. The CDR3 DNA sequence: TGTGCCAGCAGTATACAGGGGGCTGAAGAGACCCAGTACTTC. V and J are TRBV28 and TRBJ2-5, with TRBD1 matching over 9 bases. The CDR3 is 14 residues long. Germline loops: CDR1 MDHEN, CDR2 SYDVKM. V lost 5 bases and J lost 3; bases outside the gene matches: 4.

The chain employs TRBV6-1 and TRBJ1-1; a possible D gene is TRBD1 (5 bases). Germline CDR1 is MNHNS and CDR2 is SASEGT. Trimming removed 10 bases from V and 1 base from J, with 16 bases in between. The CDR3 has 14 residues. This CDR3 is CATSGGAPNTEAFF. The CDR3 coding sequence is TGTGCCACCTCGGGTGGGGCGCCGAACACTGAAGCTTTCTTT.